The clone carrying this T cell receptor (beta chain) was detected once. One entry per CDR3 protein results from TCRdb running MiXCR on the 5' RACE reads. The sample includes more than 350,000 distinct CDR3 sequences, approximately 10% of them seen just once. The data belong to a study of T cells after yellow fever vaccination. The CDR3 has 16 residues. V lost 0 bases and J 4 bases, leaving 14 bases between the germline ends. Germline V CDR1 and CDR2: SGHRS, YFSETQ. This specimen was PBMCs, taken on the day of the first yellow fever vaccination. V is TRBV5-1 and J is TRBJ1-5; weak D call: TRBD1 (5 bases). This receptor was identified in a man between 18 and 35 years old who received the YFV17D yellow fever vaccine. The chain's CDR3 is CASSLGGEGLNQPQHF. The CDR3 DNA follows: TGCGCCAGCAGCTTGGGGGGGGAGGGTCTGAATCAGCCCCAGCATTTT. Combining the CDR3 with reference TRBV5-1 and TRBJ1-5 gives the whole variable domain KAGVTQTPRYLIKTRGQQVTLSCSPISGHRSVSWYQQTPGQGLQFLFEYFSETQRNKGNFPGRFSGRQFSNSRSEMNVSTLELGDSALYLCASSLGGEGLNQPQHFGDGTRLSIL.